Listed below are T cell receptor beta chains from one sample, sequenced in a study of CD8 T cells in ankylosing spondylitis. Each CDR3 protein is one row after TCRdb ran MiXCR on the 5' RACE reads. The sample has 250,000 to 350,000 distinct CDR3 sequences, 7% to 9% seen once. What was sequenced was blood, either unsorted or a sorted T cell fraction (not recorded which). The receptor source for this set is a male donor with ankylosing spondylitis. Both conserved end residues are part of each CDR3. A D gene is named only where the DNA matches it firmly. Expanded clones are given a class, and other clones once, few, many or no size at all.

J: TRBJ2-7
D: NA
V: TRBV6-5
size: many
DNA: TGTGCCAGCAGTCCCTTTGCGGGAGAGCAGTACTTC
CDR3: CASSPFAGEQYF

J: TRBJ1-2
D: NA
V: TRBV2
size: NA
DNA: TGTGCCAGCAGTGAATCTAGGGCAGTTTCTCCTGGCTACACCTTC
CDR3: CASSESRAVSPGYTF

J: TRBJ2-3
D: NA
V: TRBV4-1
size: few
DNA: TGCGCCAGCAGCCAAGCCGACTACACAGATACGCAGTATTTT
CDR3: CASSQADYTDTQYF

J: TRBJ2-7
D: TRBD2
V: TRBV2
size: many
DNA: TGTGCCAGCAGATCACTAGCGGGAGGGCACTACGAGCAGTACTTC
CDR3: CASRSLAGGHYEQYF

J: TRBJ2-7
D: NA
V: TRBV12-3/TRBV12-4
size: many
DNA: TGTGCCAGCCGGGACTCTCCATCCGAGCAGTACTTC
CDR3: CASRDSPSEQYF

J: TRBJ2-3
D: NA
V: TRBV4-3
size: few
DNA: TGCGCCAGCAGCCCTTTTACGGGCCAGGCGGCGCAGTATTTT
CDR3: CASSPFTGQAAQYF

J: TRBJ2-1
D: TRBD2
V: TRBV5-1
size: NA
DNA: TGCGCCAGCAGCCCCCGGGTAGCGGGAGGGGATGAGCAGTTCTTC
CDR3: CASSPRVAGGDEQFF

J: TRBJ2-7
D: TRBD2
V: TRBV3-1
size: NA
DNA: TGTGCCAGCAGCCTAGGACTAGCGGGATGGGACGAGCAGTACTTC
CDR3: CASSLGLAGWDEQYF

J: TRBJ2-2
D: NA
V: TRBV18
size: few
DNA: TGTGCCAGCTCACCGTATCCGGTTTTCACCGGGGAGCTGTTTTTT
CDR3: CASSPYPVFTGELFF

J: TRBJ2-4
D: NA
V: TRBV12-3/TRBV12-4
size: NA
DNA: TGTGCCAGCAGATATCCGGGGGGCCAAAACATTCAGTACTTC
CDR3: CASRYPGGQNIQYF

J: TRBJ2-5
D: NA
V: TRBV25-1
size: NA
DNA: TGTGCCAGCAGTGGATACAGGGATAGGGAGACCCAGTACTTC
CDR3: CASSGYRDRETQYF

J: TRBJ2-2
D: NA
V: TRBV5-1
size: many
DNA: TGCGCCAGCAGCTTGGTAGGGAAGGACACCGGGGAGCTGTTTTTT
CDR3: CASSLVGKDTGELFF

J: TRBJ2-2
D: NA
V: TRBV29-1
size: few
DNA: TGCAGCGTTGTTGGCACCGGGGAGCTGTTTTTT
CDR3: CSVVGTGELFF

J: TRBJ2-1
D: TRBD2
V: TRBV7-3
size: NA
DNA: TGTGCCAGCAGCTTATTGGGCGGGAGCTCCTACAATGAGCAGTTCTTC
CDR3: CASSLLGGSSYNEQFF

J: TRBJ1-5
D: NA
V: TRBV20-1
size: few
DNA: TGCAGTGCTAGTGTGGATAGCAATCAGCCCCAGCATTTT
CDR3: CSASVDSNQPQHF

J: TRBJ2-7
D: TRBD1
V: TRBV7-2
size: many
DNA: TGTGCCAGCAGCTTAGACATTACAGGGGCCTACGAGCAGTACTTC
CDR3: CASSLDITGAYEQYF

J: TRBJ1-2
D: NA
V: TRBV3-1
size: NA
DNA: TGTGCCAGCAGCCAACGTCAGTATGGCTACACCTTC
CDR3: CASSQRQYGYTF

J: TRBJ2-7
D: NA
V: TRBV6-5
size: many
DNA: TGTGCCAGCAGTTACCAGCGTGACTACGAGCAGTACTTC
CDR3: CASSYQRDYEQYF

J: TRBJ1-6
D: NA
V: TRBV6-2/TRBV6-3
size: few
DNA: TGTGCCAGCAGCCAGAGGACCTTCACCTCCTATAATTCACCCCTCCACTTT
CDR3: CASSQRTFTSYNSPLHF

J: TRBJ2-2
D: TRBD1
V: TRBV2
size: once
DNA: TGTACCAGCCGACAGGGGGGATTCGGGGAGCTGTTTTTT
CDR3: CTSRQGGFGELFF

J: TRBJ2-1
D: NA
V: TRBV28
size: NA
DNA: TGTGCCAGCGCAGTGGGTTTACTGACTAGTGACCCCAATGAGCAGTTCTTC
CDR3: CASAVGLLTSDPNEQFF

J: TRBJ1-3
D: NA
V: TRBV5-6
size: many
DNA: TGTGCCAGCAGTAACGGATTTTCTGGAAACACCATATATTTT
CDR3: CASSNGFSGNTIYF

J: TRBJ2-3
D: NA
V: TRBV18
size: many
DNA: TGTGCCAGCTCACCGGGGGGAGTCACAGATACGCAGTATTTT
CDR3: CASSPGGVTDTQYF

J: TRBJ2-2
D: TRBD1
V: TRBV2
size: NA
DNA: TGTGCCAGCATCAACGACGCAGGGGGCAGGAACACCGGGGAGCTGTTTTTT
CDR3: CASINDAGGRNTGELFF

J: TRBJ1-5
D: NA
V: TRBV24-1
size: few
DNA: TGTGCCACCCTTTCACCGCCGGGGATGGACAATCAGCCCCAGCATTTT
CDR3: CATLSPPGMDNQPQHF

J: TRBJ2-1
D: NA
V: TRBV6-2/TRBV6-3
size: NA
DNA: TGTGCCAGCAGTTCTTGGAGCCCATCCTACAATGAGCAGTTCTTC
CDR3: CASSSWSPSYNEQFF

J: TRBJ1-5
D: NA
V: TRBV12-3/TRBV12-4
size: NA
DNA: TGTGCCAGCAGTTGGACTACCAGCAATCAGCCCCAGCATTTT
CDR3: CASSWTTSNQPQHF

J: TRBJ2-5
D: NA
V: TRBV2
size: NA
DNA: TGTGCCAGCAGGGGAGATGAGACCCAGTACTTC
CDR3: CASRGDETQYF

J: TRBJ2-3
D: NA
V: TRBV29-1
size: few
DNA: TGCAGCGTTGTAGGGGGTTTCACAGATACGCAGTATTTT
CDR3: CSVVGGFTDTQYF

J: TRBJ2-1
D: NA
V: TRBV4-2
size: NA
DNA: TGTGCCAGCAGCCAAGACATGGACCGCTCCTACAATGAGCAGTTCTTC
CDR3: CASSQDMDRSYNEQFF

J: TRBJ2-1
D: NA
V: TRBV7-3
size: many
DNA: TGTGCCAGCAGCTTAAAGGGAAGCATTGTATCCTACAATGAGCAGTTCTTC
CDR3: CASSLKGSIVSYNEQFF

J: TRBJ2-5
D: NA
V: TRBV10-2
size: NA
DNA: TGCGCCAGCAGTGTTTACGGGGGCCTAATCGAGACCCAGTACTTC
CDR3: CASSVYGGLIETQYF

J: TRBJ2-3
D: NA
V: TRBV20-1
size: NA
DNA: TGCAGTGCTAGCTCCCTAGTGGGGGGCACAGATACGCAGTATTTT
CDR3: CSASSLVGGTDTQYF

J: TRBJ1-1
D: NA
V: TRBV11-2
size: few
DNA: TGTGCCAGCAGCTTATTAGCCTTTCCGAACACTGAAGCTTTCTTT
CDR3: CASSLLAFPNTEAFF

J: TRBJ1-5
D: NA
V: TRBV29-1
size: few
DNA: TGCAGCGTTCAAGGTGGTAGCAATCAGCCCCAGCATTTT
CDR3: CSVQGGSNQPQHF

J: TRBJ2-3
D: TRBD2
V: TRBV6-5
size: NA
DNA: TGTGCCAGCAGTTACGGACTAGCGAACACAGATACGCAGTATTTT
CDR3: CASSYGLANTDTQYF

J: TRBJ2-7
D: NA
V: TRBV4-1
size: NA
DNA: TGCGCCAGCAGCCAAGAGTGGGCTGACCTTAGCTCCTACGAGCAGTACTTC
CDR3: CASSQEWADLSSYEQYF

J: TRBJ2-2
D: NA
V: TRBV11-1
size: few
DNA: TGTGCCAGCAGCGGGGTCGCTAGCACCGCCCCAAACACCGGGGAGCTGTTTTTT
CDR3: CASSGVASTAPNTGELFF

J: TRBJ2-4
D: TRBD1
V: TRBV4-1
size: many
DNA: TGCGCCAGCAGCCAACCGGGACAGCTAAACATTCAGTACTTC
CDR3: CASSQPGQLNIQYF

J: TRBJ2-3
D: NA
V: TRBV11-2
size: few
DNA: TGTGCCAGCGGGTTCACACGGCCAGATACGCAGTATTTT
CDR3: CASGFTRPDTQYF

J: TRBJ2-5
D: NA
V: TRBV29-1
size: many
DNA: TGCAGCGTTGGATGGGGGCGAGAGACCCAGTACTTC
CDR3: CSVGWGRETQYF

J: TRBJ1-5
D: NA
V: TRBV7-2
size: NA
DNA: TGTGCCAGCAGCTTTATAGGGCGATATCAGCCCCAGCATTTT
CDR3: CASSFIGRYQPQHF

J: TRBJ2-7
D: NA
V: TRBV7-8
size: few
DNA: TGTGCCAGCAGCCGCGGAATGTATCTCTCCTACGAGCAGTACTTC
CDR3: CASSRGMYLSYEQYF

J: TRBJ2-5
D: NA
V: TRBV3-1
size: few
DNA: TGTGCCAGCAGCCTCGGACTACTCCAAGAGACCCAGTACTTC
CDR3: CASSLGLLQETQYF

J: TRBJ2-7
D: NA
V: TRBV20-1
size: many
DNA: TGCAGTGCTAGAGAACAGGGAACCTACGAGCAGTACTTC
CDR3: CSAREQGTYEQYF

J: TRBJ2-5
D: TRBD1
V: TRBV27
size: NA
DNA: TGTGCCAGCAGACCGGGACAGTTTCACGAGACCCAGTACTTC
CDR3: CASRPGQFHETQYF

J: TRBJ2-2
D: NA
V: TRBV5-1
size: few
DNA: TGCGCCAGCACCCGAGTAGGCTTACAGGGTAAAGGTAACACCGGGGAGCTGTTTTTT
CDR3: CASTRVGLQGKGNTGELFF

J: TRBJ1-5
D: NA
V: TRBV12-3/TRBV12-4
size: few
DNA: TGTGCCAGCAGTTTGAGGCAGAACAATCAGCCCCAGCATTTT
CDR3: CASSLRQNNQPQHF

J: TRBJ2-5
D: NA
V: TRBV18
size: few
DNA: TGTGCCAGCTCGACTAGGGGGGAGACCCAGTACTTC
CDR3: CASSTRGETQYF

J: TRBJ2-3
D: TRBD2
V: TRBV2
size: NA
DNA: TGTGCCAGCAGGACTCGGACTAGCGAAGCAGATACGCAGTATTTT
CDR3: CASRTRTSEADTQYF

J: TRBJ2-1
D: NA
V: TRBV29-1
size: many
DNA: TGCAGCGTTGAGATGCACAGGGAGAGTGAGCAGTTCTTC
CDR3: CSVEMHRESEQFF

J: TRBJ2-7
D: NA
V: TRBV29-1
size: NA
DNA: TGCAGCGTTGAAGTGACAGATACGAGCTCCTACGAGCAGTACTTC
CDR3: CSVEVTDTSSYEQYF

J: TRBJ2-2
D: NA
V: TRBV7-9
size: many
DNA: TGTGCCAGCAGCTTAAACCAGGCCGGGGAGCTGTTTTTT
CDR3: CASSLNQAGELFF

J: TRBJ2-1
D: NA
V: TRBV7-2
size: NA
DNA: TGTGCCAGCAGCTTGGCGGGACTTTTGCAGTTCTTC
CDR3: CASSLAGLLQFF

J: TRBJ2-7
D: TRBD2
V: TRBV12-3/TRBV12-4
size: once
DNA: TGTGCCAGCAGCCCGGGGGGGAGGCTCTACGAGCAGTACTTC
CDR3: CASSPGGRLYEQYF

J: TRBJ2-5
D: NA
V: TRBV3-1
size: few
DNA: TGTGCCAGCAGCCTCATTGCGCCTCAAGAGACCCAGTACTTC
CDR3: CASSLIAPQETQYF

J: TRBJ1-3
D: NA
V: TRBV20-1
size: few
DNA: TGCAGTGCCACACGAGATCTCGGAAACACCATATATTTT
CDR3: CSATRDLGNTIYF

J: TRBJ2-2
D: NA
V: TRBV11-1
size: few
DNA: TGTGCCAGCAGCTTAGCTTCTACGGGGGAACCTGGTACCGGGGAGCTGTTTTTT
CDR3: CASSLASTGEPGTGELFF

J: TRBJ2-5
D: NA
V: TRBV29-1
size: few
DNA: TGCAGCGGGGGACACGGCGGGGAGACCCAGTACTTC
CDR3: CSGGHGGETQYF